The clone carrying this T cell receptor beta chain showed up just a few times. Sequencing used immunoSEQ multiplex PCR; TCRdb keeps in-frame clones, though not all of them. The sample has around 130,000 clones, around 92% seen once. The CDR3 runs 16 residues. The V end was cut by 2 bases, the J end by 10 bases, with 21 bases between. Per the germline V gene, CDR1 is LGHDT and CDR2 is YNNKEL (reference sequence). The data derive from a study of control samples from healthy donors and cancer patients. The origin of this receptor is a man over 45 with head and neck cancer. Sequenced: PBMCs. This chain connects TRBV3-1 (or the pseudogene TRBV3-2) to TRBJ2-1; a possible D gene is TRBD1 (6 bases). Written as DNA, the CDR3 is TGTGCCAGCAGCCAACTTCGTCGCTCAGGGGTACGGGAGCAGTTCTTC. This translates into CASSQLRRSGVREQFF.